This T cell receptor beta chain came from a study of shared clonotypes between healthy human individuals. Running of the assay took place at deep level. Here immunoSEQ multiplex PCR was the method, and the copy in TCRdb shows in-frame clones only, minus some. The sample includes hundreds of thousands of clones, 60% to 80% seen only once; the top ten take around 1.8%. Per the germline V gene, CDR1 is MGHRA and CDR2 is YSYEKL. CDR3 length: 15 amino acids. With 4 bases removed from V and 0 bases from J, the gap between germline ends came to 11 bases. The clonotype was recovered from a woman aged 25 to 45 in good health. The sequencing input was memory CD4+ T cells sorted from blood. The subset was: CD45RA-negative fraction. The chain recombines TRBV4-1 with TRBJ2-3; D unresolved. This CDR3 reads CASSPGWLSTDTQYF. DNA of the CDR3: TGCGCCAGCAGCCCTGGATGGCTGAGCACAGATACGCAGTATTTT.